One sample yielded the 22 T cell receptor beta chains listed below, sequenced in a study of T cell repertoires in cytomegalovirus infection. MiXCR, applied by TCRdb to the reads, yields one record per CDR3 protein. The sample yields roughly 51,000 distinct CDR3 sequences, over 15% seen once. Antigens of these TCRs are unknown. The sequencing used CD8+ T cells from cultured PBMCs, collected from culture after CMV antigen stimulation. These receptors all come from a human donor in good health (CMV status not recorded). Some clones in this sample may be carry-over from other donors' samples.

This clonotype came up a few times. V is TRBV7-9 and J is TRBJ1-5; 9 bases line up with TRBD1. CDR3 length: 16 residues. CDR1 and CDR2 from the germline V gene are SEHNR and FQNEAQ (reference sequence). Trimming cost V 8 bases and J 3 bases; bases outside gene matches: 11. The CDR3 protein is CASGQTGDRDNQPQHF. For the CDR3, the DNA is TGTGCCAGCGGACAAACGGGGGACAGGGACAATCAGCCCCAGCATTTT.

This clonotype was counted at least ten times. The rearrangement links TRBV6-2 or TRBV6-3 to TRBJ2-4; the match to TRBD2 covers 13 bases. The CDR3 runs to 16 residues. The V gene end was trimmed by 6 bases and the J gene end by 6 bases; junction bases not matched to a gene: 8. The V gene's germline CDR1 is MNHEY and CDR2 SVGEGT. The CDR3 DNA reads as TGTGCCAGCAGCCCCCGGACTAGCGGGAGTAGAAACATTCAGTACTTC. Amino acids: CASSPRTSGSRNIQYF.

This clonotype was recorded many times. The rearrangement joins TRBV7-9 to TRBJ2-1, with D unclear. CDR1 and CDR2 (germline): SEHNR, FQNEAQ (reference sequence). V was trimmed by 0 bases and J by 4 bases, leaving 7 bases between them. The CDR3 runs to 14 residues. CDR3 in amino acids: CASSLAGSYNEQFF. CDR3 bases: TGTGCCAGCAGCTTAGCGGGTAGTTACAATGAGCAGTTCTTC.

This clonotype was seen a handful of times. The chain is built from TRBV7-2 and TRBJ1-1; D is ambiguous. CDR1 SGHTA and CDR2 FQGNSA come from the germline V gene. The V end was cut by 3 bases, the J end by 0 bases, with 2 bases between. The CDR3 spans 12 residues. The chain's CDR3 is CASSFMNTEAFF. The CDR3 DNA sequence: TGTGCCAGCAGCTTCATGAACACTGAAGCTTTCTTT. Variable domain in full (rest from reference TRBV7-2 and TRBJ1-1): GAGVSQSPSNKVTEKGKDVELRCDPISGHTALYWYRQSLGQGLEFLIYFQGNSAPDKSGLPSDRFSAERTGGSVSTLTIQRTQQEDSAVYLCASSFMNTEAFFGQGTRLTVV.

This chain connects TRBV7-2 to TRBJ2-3; TRBD2 agrees at 14 bases. The CDR3 sequence is 16 residues long. CDR1 and CDR2 from the germline V gene are SGHTA and FQGNSA. V lost 2 bases, J lost 4 bases, and 2 bases stayed unmatched. The CDR3 here is CASSLWTSGRPDTQYF. In DNA, the CDR3 is TGTGCCAGCAGCTTATGGACTAGCGGGAGGCCAGATACGCAGTATTTT. Complete variable domain (other parts from reference TRBV7-2 and TRBJ2-3): GAGVSQSPSNKVTEKGKDVELRCDPISGHTALYWYRQSLGQGLEFLIYFQGNSAPDKSGLPSDRFSAERTGGSVSTLTIQRTQQEDSAVYLCASSLWTSGRPDTQYFGPGTRLTVL.

This clonotype was counted a single time. V is TRBV4-3 and J is TRBJ1-6; tentatively, D is TRBD1 (5 bases). V was shortened by 3 bases and J by 14 bases, with 20 bases between the two germline ends. This CDR3 is built from 15 residues. Germline CDR1 LGHNA, CDR2 YSLEER. The CDR3 bases are TGCGCCAGCAGCCAGGTCCGGGGCACCGTGGGCACCCTCCACTTT. Its translation is CASSQVRGTVGTLHF.

There are many counts of this clonotype. This chain uses TRBV20-1 with TRBJ2-1; 7 positions agree with TRBD2. Germline lookup yields CDR1 DFQATT and CDR2 SNEGSKA (reference sequence). This CDR3 is built from 15 residues. The junction had 7 bases not matched to a gene; V was cut back by 3 bases and J by 2 bases. In DNA form, the CDR3 reads TGCAGTGCTAGGGATAGCGGGTCTCCCTACAATGAGCAGTTCTTC. Residues: CSARDSGSPYNEQFF.

This clonotype occurred many times. The chain combines TRBV7-9 with TRBJ2-5, with D possibly being TRBD1 or TRBD2 (5 bases each). V was shortened by 8 bases and J by 1 base, with 11 bases between the two germline ends. This CDR3 has 13 residues. CDR1 SEHNR and CDR2 FQNEAQ come from the germline V gene (reference sequence). The CDR3 protein is CASLGGGQETQYF. CDR3 in DNA: TGTGCCAGCCTCGGTGGGGGCCAAGAGACCCAGTACTTC.

The chain has TRBV25-1 and TRBJ1-1, with a weak D call TRBD1 (5 bases). The CDR3 loop spans 13 amino acids. Trimming cost V 3 bases and J 8 bases, with 13 bases left between them. The V gene's germline CDR1 is MGHDK and CDR2 SYGVNS. CDR3 protein: CASSDSGAREAFF. The DNA of the CDR3 is TGTGCCAGCAGTGATTCTGGGGCACGAGAAGCTTTCTTT.

This chain joins TRBV12-5 and TRBJ2-7; D might be TRBD1 or TRBD2, each matching 7 bases. Germline V CDR1 and CDR2: LGHNT, FRNRAP. Deletions cut 5 bases from V and 2 bases from J, with 13 bases between. This CDR3 is 14 amino acids long. CDR3 sequence (DNA): TGTGCTAGTGGTCTCCCAGGGGGGGCCTACGAGCAGTACTTC. This sequence encodes CASGLPGGAYEQYF.

The sample holds a few counts of this clonotype. The chain carries TRBV7-9 and TRBJ2-3; no clear D gene. Looked up from germline, CDR1 is SEHNR and CDR2 is FQNEAQ (reference sequence). V gave up 6 bases and J gave up 8 bases, with 15 bases separating them. The CDR3 totals 13 residues. CDR3 DNA: TGTGCCAGCAGATCGGACCTCAGAGGTACGCAGTATTTT. Protein product: CASRSDLRGTQYF.

The CDR3 DNA sequence: TGTGCCAGCAGCCCCCGGGGAGGGGAAGCCTACGAGCAGTACTTC. It codes for CASSPRGGEAYEQYF. The chain employs TRBV7-9 and TRBJ2-7; 7 nucleotides line up with TRBD2. Trimming at V came to 5 bases and at J to 2 bases, leaving 9 bases not matched to a gene. This CDR3 has 15 amino acids. Germline V gene data show CDR1 as SEHNR and CDR2 as FQNEAQ (reference sequence). The variable domain in full, with the rest retrieved from reference TRBV7-9 and TRBJ2-7, is DTGVSQNPRHKITKRGQNVTFRCDPISEHNRLYWYRQTLGQGPEFLTYFQNEAQLEKSRLLSDRFSAERPKGSFSTLEIQRTEQGDSAMYLCASSPRGGEAYEQYFGPGTRLTVT.

This clonotype was observed a handful of times. The DNA of the CDR3 is TGTGCCAGCAGTCCACCGGGACACGAAGAGACCCAGTACTTC. This codes for CASSPPGHEETQYF. The rearrangement joins TRBV12-3 or TRBV12-4 to TRBJ2-5; maybe TRBD1 (6 bases). V dropped 5 bases and J dropped 3 bases, with 13 bases sitting between them. The CDR3 sequence is 14 residues long.

This clonotype was detected only once. The chain recombines TRBV4-1 with TRBJ2-7; D might be TRBD1 (6 bases). The CDR3 has 14 residues. The V end was cut by 1 base, the J end by 5 bases, with 12 bases between. CDR1 and CDR2 from the germline V gene are MGHRA and YSYEKL. CDR3 residues: CASSQAWAGDEQYF. DNA for the CDR3: TGCGCCAGCAGCCAAGCCTGGGCAGGGGACGAGCAGTACTTC.

This clonotype has just a few counts. J is TRBJ2-1 and V is TRBV7-6; 12 nucleotides match TRBD2. The CDR3 consists of 15 residues. Germline CDR1 reads SGHVS; CDR2 reads FNYEAQ. The V segment lost 4 bases and the J segment 9 bases; nucleotides outside the gene matches: 7. The CDR3 DNA reads TGTGCCAGCAGCTCTAGCGGGGGGGCATGGGCTGAGCAGTTCTTC. It yields the protein CASSSSGGAWAEQFF.

This clonotype was counted only a few times. V is TRBV20-1 and J is TRBJ1-6; D is unresolved. Germline values: CDR1 DFQATT, CDR2 SNEGSKA (reference sequence). Trimming stripped 0 bases from V and 4 bases from J, with 13 bases between. The CDR3 extends over 16 amino acids. CDR3 region: CSARDRRKPYNSPLHF. CDR3 DNA: TGCAGTGCTAGAGATAGGAGAAAACCTTATAATTCACCCCTCCACTTT.

This clonotype appeared a few times. The genes are TRBV11-2 and TRBJ2-5; D might be TRBD1 (5 bases). Trimming pared 4 bases from V and 1 base from J, leaving 10 bases between. This CDR3 is built from 14 residues. CDR1 and CDR2 (germline): SGHAT, FQNNGV. For the CDR3, the DNA is TGTGCCAGCAGCTCCTACAGGCCCCAAGAGACCCAGTACTTC. Translation: CASSSYRPQETQYF. The variable domain in full, completed from reference TRBV11-2 and TRBJ2-5, reads EAGVAQSPRYKIIEKRQSVAFWCNPISGHATLYWYQQILGQGPKLLIQFQNNGVVDDSQLPKDRFSAERLKGVDSTLKIQPAKLEDSAVYLCASSSYRPQETQYFGPGTRLLVL.

V usage is TRBV29-1 and J usage is TRBJ2-7; 7 positions match TRBD1. Germline CDR1 and CDR2: SQVTM and ANQGSEA. This CDR3 region has 11 residues. Trimming cost V 7 bases and J 7 bases; bases outside gene matches: 7. The CDR3 spells CSGITGEEQYF. For the CDR3, the DNA is TGCAGCGGGATAACAGGGGAGGAGCAGTACTTC.

The rearrangement joins TRBV7-6 to TRBJ2-5; D unresolved. Germline V CDR1 and CDR2: SGHVS, FNYEAQ. Trimming took off 1 base at V and 6 bases at J, with 6 bases between the two ends. The CDR3 has 12 residues. The CDR3 here is CASSLEGKTQYF. The CDR3 DNA reads as TGTGCCAGCAGCTTAGAGGGAAAGACCCAGTACTTC.

The CDR3 loop reads CASSWETGIGEQFF. The CDR3 nucleotides read TGTGCCAGCAGCTGGGAAACGGGCATCGGTGAGCAGTTCTTC. This sequence joins TRBV13 and TRBJ2-1; D remains ambiguous. Deletions cut 4 bases from V and 9 bases from J, with 16 bases between. The CDR3 runs to 14 residues. Per the germline V gene, CDR1 is PRHDT and CDR2 is FYEKMQ (reference sequence).

This clonotype was detected a few times. The genes are TRBV6-4 and TRBJ2-2; 8 nucleotides agree with TRBD2. Unmatched junction bases numbered 3, after V lost 6 bases and J lost 3 bases. CDR1 MRHNA and CDR2 SNTAGT come from the germline V gene. The CDR3 consists of 14 residues. DNA of the CDR3: TGTGCCAGCAGGCGGGGGGCAGACACCGGGGAGCTGTTTTTT. It translates to CASRRGADTGELFF.

In this sample, this clonotype turned up a few times. The CDR3 here is CASSPGGSYNEQFF. As DNA, the CDR3 is TGTGCCAGCAGTCCGGGGGGCTCCTACAATGAGCAGTTCTTC. The rearrangement links TRBV27 to TRBJ2-1, with 7 nucleotides matching TRBD2. The CDR3 contains 14 residues. Losses at the gene ends were 5 bases for V and 0 bases for J; bases not matched to a gene: 1. Germline assignment: CDR1 MNHEY and CDR2 SMNVEV (reference sequence).